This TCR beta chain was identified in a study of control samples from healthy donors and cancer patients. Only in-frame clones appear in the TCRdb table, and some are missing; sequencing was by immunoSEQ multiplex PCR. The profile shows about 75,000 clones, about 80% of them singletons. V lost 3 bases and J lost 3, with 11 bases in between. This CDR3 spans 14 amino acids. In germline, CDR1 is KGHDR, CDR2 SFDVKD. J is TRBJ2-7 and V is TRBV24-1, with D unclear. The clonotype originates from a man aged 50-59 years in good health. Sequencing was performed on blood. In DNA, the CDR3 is TGTGCCACCAGTGATCCTAGACTGGGCTACGAGCAGTACTTC. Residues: CATSDPRLGYEQYF.